This T cell receptor (beta chain) was recorded in a study of blood T cell repertoires in COVID-19 (dated by TCRdb to 2019 to 2021). Background on the whole study: Samples from collaborators originated in the United States, Italy and Spain and spanned both the acute and convalescent phases of COVID-19. Subjects who had been exposed to COVID-19, were actively infected with it, or had recovered from it provided the deeply sampled blood TCRbeta repertoires that made up the dataset. Nearly every sample came with metadata listing a de-identified subject ID, COVID-19 status, age in years and sex. The repertoires were released in a freely available public database meant as a resource for research on the immune response to SARS-CoV-2. Where HLA class I and class II types were available, the types were taken from metadata supplied by the sample provider, not from assay-based typing. Samples came from the ongoing ImmuneRACE study (first 160 participants) plus 1,254 subjects from 6 global collaborators. The material from the prospective study consisted of cDNA or gDNA derived from T cells, B-cell-depleted T cells, or PBMCs. The investigation overall reported the following: How much clinical and demographic metadata was included differed by source and by participant, and the metadata was provided uncurated.

To note about this clone: Its antigen is currently not known. The record has no base qualities; no much larger clone is one base away.

Collaborating institutions collected whole blood in K2EDTA tubes following their own protocols. For TCRbeta analysis, collaborators shipped samples in one of three forms: frozen whole blood, isolated PBMCs, or DNA extracted from either of those sample types. TCRbeta CDR3 regions were amplified from genomic DNA by means of the immunoSEQ Assay, a bias-controlled multiplex PCR. In the original analysis: Within the assay, amplification of reference gene primers was used to estimate how many nucleated cells each sample contained. To quantify the absolute abundance of each unique TCRbeta CDR3 rearrangement, sequence reads were collapsed and filtered. For each sample, productive Simpson clonality was calculated as the square root of Simpson's diversity index over productive rearrangements. In TCRdb, the immuneACCESS table is reduced to in-frame sequences with V and J assigned. These tables do not hold every clone; where another copy was compared, an unresolved V gene accounts for under half, and the others remain unexplained. V, J and clone size were drawn from that table, and D and trimming were deduced from the DNA. This sample gives some 200,000 clones in total; under 90% of them show up just once. 5% to 6.5% of the sample is in the top ten clones.

The sequence was collected from an elderly man with acute or convalescent COVID-19. Material: peripheral blood.

In nucleotide form, the sequence is TGTGCCAGCAGCTCTTGGACAGGAAACTATGGCTACACCTTC. This gives the protein CASSSWTGNYGYTF. Recombination linked TRBV5-8 to TRBJ1-2; the central 7 bases match TRBD1. From cysteine to phenylalanine, the CDR3 is 14 amino acids long. Solely the CDR3 DNA is kept, with 42 bases framed from the first base. Clipping removes 3 bases from V and 2 bases from J, with 4 as the unmatched junction base count. Per the germline V gene, SGHTS is the CDR1 and YDEGEE is the CDR2.